This T cell receptor (beta chain) was captured in a study of blood T cell repertoires in COVID-19. Sequenced by immunoSEQ multiplex PCR; TCRdb stores in-frame clones only, minus some. The table lists fewer than 250,000 clones, 80% of them singletons, with about 7.7% in the top ten. Cohort placement rested on clinical history that participants reported themselves. The receptor's source is a woman in her thirties or forties with acute COVID-19. The source material was PBMCs or T cells enriched from blood (not recorded which).

CDR3 sequence (DNA): TGTGCCAGCAGTTCCCAGGGGGCTCAGCCCCAGCATTTT. It translates to CASSSQGAQPQHF. The V and J genes are TRBV28 and TRBJ1-5; 8 bases are shared with TRBD1. The V gene's germline CDR1 is MDHEN and CDR2 SYDVKM. The CDR3 has 13 amino acids. After removal of 4 bases from V and 6 bases from J, the junction contained 2 bases not matched to a gene. The entire variable domain, with the rest obtained from reference TRBV28 and TRBJ1-5, is as follows: DVKVTQSSRYLVKRTGEKVFLECVQDMDHENMFWYRQDPGLGLRLIYFSYDVKMKEKGDIPEGYSVSREKKERFSLILESASTNQTSMYLCASSSQGAQPQHFGDGTRLSIL.